The clone carrying this T cell receptor (beta chain) was recorded only once. The antigen remains undetermined. Per the germline V gene, CDR1 is MDHEN and CDR2 is SYDVKM. The CDR3 has 17 amino acids. V dropped 4 bases and J dropped 0 bases, with 18 bases sitting between them. Clones were sequenced by immunoSEQ multiplex PCR, and TCRdb holds only the in-frame ones, with some missing. The sample shows approximately 28,000 clones, approximately 81% of them seen only once. The sample is drawn from a study of radiotherapy plus CTLA-4 blockade in lung cancer. About the study: Patients showed objective responses in about 20% of cases and disease control in 30% to 40%. Study-level results: TCR clones originating in tumors grew in number in blood after radiotherapy plus ipilimumab.

The chain uses TRBV28 and TRBJ1-1; D is uncertain. The source was peripheral blood, collected from a patient treated with radiotherapy plus ipilimumab. The clonotype was recovered from a human donor with non-small cell lung cancer that progressed on radiotherapy plus ipilimumab. CDR3 DNA sequence: TGTGCCAGCAGTTACGCCCCGGGCCCAGGCATGAACACTGAAGCTTTCTTT. Its protein product is CASSYAPGPGMNTEAFF.